This TCR beta chain was retrieved from a study of blood T cell repertoires in COVID-19. The CDR3 is 12 amino acids. Germline-derived CDR1 and CDR2 are MNHEY and SVGAGI. Unmatched junction bases numbered 7, after V lost 6 bases and J lost 9 bases. Sequencing was performed with immunoSEQ multiplex PCR; in TCRdb, only in-frame clones are kept and a portion is missing. The table has about 400,000 clones, 88% seen once. This clone is a singleton in its sample. The chain recombines TRBV6-5 with TRBJ2-7; 8 nucleotides match TRBD2. The sequenced sample consisted of PBMCs or T cells enriched from blood (not recorded which). The receptor was isolated from a woman aged 40-49 years with acute COVID-19. CDR3 nucleotides: TGTGCCAGCAGATCCACCGGGGGGGCGCAGTACTTC. This codes for CASRSTGGAQYF.